This TCR beta chain stems from a study of T cells in Graves' hyperthyroidism and ophthalmopathy (dated by TCRdb to the late 2010s). General notes on the study: Peripheral blood was collected at initial diagnosis, before any treatment. Thyroid tissue and blood T-cell repertoires from several Graves' hyperthyroidism patients were also compared in the study. The paper reports TCR Vbeta CDR3 sequencing of over 120 peripheral blood samples: some 44 ophthalmopathy, approximately 74 hyperthyroidism and some 17 progressor patients. The approximately 97 discovery patients were randomly divided into training and test sets at a 7:3 ratio. An independent validation cohort of under 20 hyperthyroidism patients and roughly 16 patients who later progressed to ophthalmopathy tested prospective prediction of ophthalmopathy. Following sampling, methimazole starting at 30 mg daily was given to hyperthyroidism patients, and high-dose intravenous methylprednisolone was given to ophthalmopathy patients. To identify TCR V-J signatures that set the groups apart, the researchers used a discovery cohort of about a hundred patients, made up of 40 to 45 with Graves' ophthalmopathy and 57 with stable Graves' hyperthyroidism.

The germline V gene provides CDR1 SQVTM and CDR2 ANQGSEA. The CDR3 runs 11 residues from the cysteine to the phenylalanine. Only the CDR3 part of the read is kept: 33 bases, read in frame from the first base. V was cut back by 6 bases and J by 6 bases, leaving a gap of 9 bases between them. Ophthalmopathy patients had moderately to severely active disease, Clinical Activity Score of at least 3, NOSPECS grade of at least 4, and duration under 3 months. Patients with uncontrolled infections, other autoimmune diseases, pregnancy or lactation were excluded. Diagnoses were established on the basis of clinical symptoms, serum thyroxine and TRAb, thyroid ultrasound, and orbital computed tomography. PBMCs were isolated from about 9.1 ml of fresh peripheral blood by Ficoll-Paque density gradient centrifugation. Trizol reagent was used to extract total RNA, and RNA quality was then checked on an Agilent 2100 Bioanalyzer.

On the study overall, not on this receptor specifically: Sample size was not statistically predetermined, and investigators were not blinded to group allocation. A 13 V-J signature model separated ophthalmopathy from stable hyperthyroidism, with about 88% sensitivity and roughly 81% specificity in cross-validation and 80%/75% in testing. In validation, the model predicted progression to ophthalmopathy a median of roughly 6.2 months before onset, with roughly 68% sensitivity and around 76% specificity. Most expanded thyroid clonotypes (frequency above 0.001) were also detected in blood, suggesting blood repertoires may reflect thyroid immune responses.

The TCR beta CDR3 regions were amplified from the RNA transcripts. A first-round RT-PCR of the TCR CDR3 used the HTBI primer set with the Qiagen OneStep RT-PCR kit. The libraries were constructed in a second round of multiplex PCR and then size-selected and purified. Paired-end sequencing of the libraries was performed with 100 bp reads on an Illumina HiSeq2000. Processing in the source paper ran as follows. SOAPnuke was used to process the raw data, removing reads that contained adapters or uncalled bases, had a mean Phred below 15, or lacked an exact match to the constant primer or identifier. COPE v1.2.5 was used to merge the high-quality paired reads, and each unique nucleotide sequence was defined as a clonotype. MiTCR v1.1 was used to align the clonotypes against IMGT TRBV, TRBD and TRBJ reference segments. The analysis was restricted to V-J combinations with a frequency above 0.0001, which together covered just over 98% of the repertoires. The TCS score was defined as F50 (clonal expansion) divided by E x V (chaos), with BLOSUM62-based TCRdist calculated between CDR3 peptides within each V-J. Welch's t-statistics and random forest reduced 514 V-J features to 13, which were used in a naive Bayes classifier (R e1071). Thyroid-blood repertoire similarity was quantified with the Morisita-Horn index. The public reads were quality trimmed at Q25 with fastp and then assembled into clones with MiXCR by TCRdb, keeping productive beta chains. CDR3 protein duplicates are merged, each entry listing the most common genes and DNA. TCRdb's processing, not the study's, gives the V and J calls here. The sample contains 50,000 to 75,000 distinct CDR3 sequences, less than 50% of them found a single time. The top ten clonotypes cover roughly an eighth of the sample.

As regards this clonotype: The antigen it recognizes is unknown. No quality values exist for individual bases; no much larger clone is one base distant.

The origin of this receptor is a woman in her twenties or thirties with Graves' ophthalmopathy. Material for sequencing was blood. The chain couples TRBV29-1 to TRBJ1-5, with TRBD1 tentatively as D gene (5 bases match). The DNA is TGCAGCGTAGGGGACGGTCAGCCCCAGCATTTT. The resulting protein is CSVGDGQPQHF.